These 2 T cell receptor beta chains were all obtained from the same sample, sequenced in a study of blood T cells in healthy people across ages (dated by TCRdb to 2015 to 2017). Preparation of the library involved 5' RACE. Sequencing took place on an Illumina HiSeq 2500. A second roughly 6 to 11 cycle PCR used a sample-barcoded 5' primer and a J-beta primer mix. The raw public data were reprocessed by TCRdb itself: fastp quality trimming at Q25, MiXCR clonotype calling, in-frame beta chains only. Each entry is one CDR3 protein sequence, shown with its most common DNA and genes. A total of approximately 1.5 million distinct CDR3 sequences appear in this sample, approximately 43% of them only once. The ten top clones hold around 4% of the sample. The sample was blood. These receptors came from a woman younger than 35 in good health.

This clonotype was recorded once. The CDR3 region is CASSFSTGPRRELFF. CDR3 DNA: TGTGCCAGCAGTTTCTCCACCGGGCCCAGAAGGGAGCTGTTTTTT. This chain links TRBV11-3 with TRBJ2-2; D gene unclear. Germline loops: CDR1 SGHNT, CDR2 YENEEA. Trimming pared 6 bases from V and 9 bases from J, leaving 20 bases between. The CDR3 runs to 15 residues.

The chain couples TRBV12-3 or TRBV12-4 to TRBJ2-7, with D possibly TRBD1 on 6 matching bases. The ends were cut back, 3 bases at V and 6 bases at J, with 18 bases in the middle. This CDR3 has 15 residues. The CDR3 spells CASSFRDTGNTEQYF. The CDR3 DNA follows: TGTGCCAGCAGTTTTCGAGATACAGGGAACACCGAGCAGTACTTC.